The T cell receptor beta chain under discussion was sequenced for a study of T cells in Graves' hyperthyroidism and ophthalmopathy. This clonotype was seen repeatedly, ten times or more. V was shortened by 3 bases and J by 6 bases, with 9 bases between the two germline ends. There are 13 residues in the CDR3. Germline V CDR1 and CDR2: MNHEY, SMNVEV (reference sequence). There were TCR beta CDR3 regions amplified from RNA transcripts. Carried out on the TCR CDR3, a first-round RT-PCR used the HTBI primer set. TCRdb recomputed calls from the multiplex PCR reads with MiXCR, one row per CDR3 protein. The sample holds 450,000 to 650,000 distinct CDR3 sequences, 14% seen once.

The clonotype was recovered from a woman aged 18-35 years with Graves' ophthalmopathy. Sequenced input: blood. This rearrangement joins TRBV27 to TRBJ2-1; D is uncertain. The CDR3 loop reads CASSLVVSNEQFF. The CDR3 nucleotides read TGTGCCAGCAGTTTGGTAGTGTCCAATGAGCAGTTCTTC.